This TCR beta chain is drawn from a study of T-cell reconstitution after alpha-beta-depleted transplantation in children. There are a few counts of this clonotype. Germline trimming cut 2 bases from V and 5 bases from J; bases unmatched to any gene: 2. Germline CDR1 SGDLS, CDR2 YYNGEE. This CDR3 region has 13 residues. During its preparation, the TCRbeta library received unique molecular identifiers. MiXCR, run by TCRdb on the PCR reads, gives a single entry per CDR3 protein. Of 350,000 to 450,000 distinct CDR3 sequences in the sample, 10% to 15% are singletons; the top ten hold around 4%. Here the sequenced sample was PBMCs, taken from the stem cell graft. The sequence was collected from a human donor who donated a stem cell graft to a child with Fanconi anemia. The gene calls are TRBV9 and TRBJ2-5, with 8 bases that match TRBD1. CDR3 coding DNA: TGTGCCAGCAGCGTCAGACAGGGGGAGACCCAGTACTTC. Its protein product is CASSVRQGETQYF. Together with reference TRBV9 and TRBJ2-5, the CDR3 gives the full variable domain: DSGVTQTPKHLITATGQRVTLRCSPRSGDLSVYWYQQSLDQGLQFLIQYYNGEERAKGNILERFSAQQFPDLHSELNLSSLELGDSALYFCASSVRQGETQYFGPGTRLLVL.